A single sample gave rise to the 21 T cell receptor beta chains below, sequenced in a study of monozygotic twins with cystic fibrosis. The repertoire was sequenced with immunoSEQ multiplex PCR; TCRdb's copy has only in-frame clones and lacks some. This repertoire shows 14,000 to 15,000 clones, about 85% found once; its top ten account for 0.85% to 1.2%. Sequences were obtained from blood. All receptors derive from a boy younger than 18 with cystic fibrosis.

A single count supports this clone. V and J are TRBV4-1 and TRBJ2-5; 8 bases match TRBD1. The J call may be in error: the DNA end matches TRBJ2-7 better. The CDR3 length is 14 residues. Germline lookup yields CDR1 MGHRA and CDR2 YSYEKL. The CDR3 DNA is TGCGCCAGCAGCCCACTACAGGGGGCCTACGAGCAGTACTTC. Protein sequence: CASSPLQGAYEQYF.

The chain uses TRBV14 and TRBJ2-7; no firm D call. The CDR3 contains 15 residues. The V end was cut by 5 bases, the J end by 6 bases, with 20 bases between. Per the germline V gene, CDR1 is SGHDN and CDR2 is FVKESK. The CDR3 bases are TGTGCCAGCAGCGCCAGACTCCCTCCTTCATCCGAGCAGTACTTC. Its translation: CASSARLPPSSEQYF.

This clone was seen a handful of times. The chain employs TRBV2 and TRBJ1-2; no reliable D call. There are 13 residues in the CDR3. V lost 8 bases, J lost 7 bases, and 17 bases lay in between. CDR1 is SNHLY and CDR2 is FYNNEI in the germline V gene. CDR3 coding DNA: TGTGCCAGCCTGGACTCCCTAAAAGGTGGCTACACCTTC. This encodes CASLDSLKGGYTF.

The J gene is TRBJ1-5, the V gene TRBV15, with a tentative D call TRBD1 (6 bases). The germline V and J ends were trimmed by 1 base and 4 bases, with 26 bases remaining between them. The CDR3 contains 20 residues. Germline CDR1 LNHNV, CDR2 YYDKDF (reference sequence). The CDR3 sequence is CATSRALGAVAAGLNQPQHF. In nucleotides, the CDR3 is TGTGCCACCAGCAGAGCTCTGGGGGCCGTAGCGGCCGGTTTAAATCAGCCCCAGCATTTT.

The rearrangement links TRBV19 to TRBJ1-1; D not certain. The CDR3 is 13 residues long. Trimming removed 7 bases from V and 7 bases from J, with 16 bases in between. Germline assignment: CDR1 LNHDA and CDR2 SQIVND (reference sequence). The CDR3 DNA reads as TGTGCCAGTATTCCAACAGAACATAGTGAAGCTTTCTTT. Its protein is CASIPTEHSEAFF.

V gene TRBV4-1 combines with J gene TRBJ2-5; D is unresolved. CDR1 is MGHRA and CDR2 is YSYEKL in the germline V gene. The CDR3 loop spans 12 amino acids. The ends were cut back, 6 bases at V and 5 bases at J, with 10 bases in the middle. CDR3 amino acids: CASSQNTETQYF. The CDR3 DNA is TGCGCCAGCAGTCAAAACACGGAGACCCAGTACTTC.

This chain uses TRBV4-1 with TRBJ1-5, with D possibly being TRBD1 (6 bases). The CDR3 contains 15 residues. CDR1 MGHRA and CDR2 YSYEKL come from the germline V gene. V dropped 2 bases and J dropped 5 bases, with 13 bases sitting between them. This chain's CDR3 is CASSQLTGIDQPQHF. In DNA, the CDR3 is TGCGCCAGCAGCCAACTGACAGGCATCGATCAGCCCCAGCATTTT.

The chain combines TRBV15 with TRBJ2-5; no definite D call. Between the trimmed V and J ends, which lost 3 bases and 0 bases, there was a span of 17 bases. The CDR3 runs to 17 residues. Per germline, CDR1 LNHNV and CDR2 YYDKDF (reference sequence). The CDR3 loop is CATSRSRGVEYQETQYF. The CDR3 DNA is TGTGCCACCAGCAGGTCTCGAGGCGTTGAGTACCAAGAGACCCAGTACTTC.

The V and J genes are TRBV7-9 and TRBJ1-2, with no clear D. Germline-derived CDR1 and CDR2 are SEHNR and FQNEAQ (reference sequence). CDR3 length: 13 residues. The CDR3 DNA reads as TGTGTCCAGCAACAAGCGGAAAACTATGGCTACACCTTC. The encoded protein is CVQQQAENYGYTF.

The V call is TRBV2, the J call TRBJ2-1; D unresolved. V was pared by 6 bases and J by 8 bases, with 8 bases between. CDR3 length: 11 amino acids. Germline-derived CDR1 and CDR2 are SNHLY and FYNNEI. CDR3 sequence (DNA): TGTGCCAGCAGATATGGGGATGAGCAGTTCTTC. This encodes CASRYGDEQFF.

The chain is built from TRBV6-1 and TRBJ1-2; possible D gene TRBD1, 5 bases. Germline V CDR1 and CDR2: MNHNS, SASEGT. The ends were cut back, 4 bases at V and 4 bases at J, with 16 bases in the middle. CDR3 length: 15 amino acids. CDR3 DNA: TGTGCCAGCAGTGCCAACGAACAGGTGGTCTATGGCTACACCTTC. It is translated as CASSANEQVVYGYTF.

The rearrangement links TRBV29-1 to TRBJ2-1; 7 bases match TRBD2. Germline V lookup: CDR1 SQVTM, CDR2 ANQGSEA. With 7 bases clipped from V and 6 bases from J, the junction kept 3 bases outside the gene matches. The CDR3 runs to 11 residues. The CDR3 DNA sequence: TGCAGCGGACGGGAGGTCAATGAGCAGTTCTTC. It codes for CSGREVNEQFF.

The rearrangement uses TRBV19 and TRBJ2-7; D call uncertain. The CDR3 runs to 13 residues. V was trimmed by 7 bases and J by 7 bases, leaving 17 bases between them. Germline values: CDR1 LNHDA, CDR2 SQIVND (reference sequence). In DNA, the CDR3 is TGTGCCAGTACGTTGCACAGAAGTTATGAGCAGTACTTC. It encodes CASTLHRSYEQYF.

V is TRBV5-4 and J is TRBJ2-3, with 8 positions matching TRBD1. Germline trimming cut 4 bases from V and 6 bases from J; bases unmatched to any gene: 13. Germline loops: CDR1 SGHNT, CDR2 YYREEE (reference sequence). The CDR3 covers 16 residues. This CDR3 is CASSRRQGPRGDTQYF. CDR3 nucleotides: TGTGCCAGCAGCCGGCGACAGGGGCCGAGAGGGGATACGCAGTATTTT.

The gene calls are TRBV14 and TRBJ2-4, with 10 bases matching TRBD1. V was pared by 4 bases and J by 0 bases, with 21 bases of the junction left unmatched. This CDR3 contains 22 residues. CDR1 is SGHDN, CDR2 FVKESK, per germline. In DNA form, the CDR3 reads TGTGCCAGCAGCCCCGGGGGAATCCAGGCGGGACAGGGGACACTAGCCAAAAACATTCAGTACTTC. Translated: CASSPGGIQAGQGTLAKNIQYF.

The chain couples TRBV4-1 to TRBJ1-2; D uncertain. This CDR3 region has 11 residues. Germline CDR1 MGHRA, CDR2 YSYEKL. The ends were cut back, 3 bases at V and 8 bases at J, with 7 bases in the middle. This CDR3 reads CASSQREGYTF. The CDR3 DNA sequence: TGCGCCAGCAGCCAGCGGGAAGGCTACACCTTC.

J is TRBJ2-1 and V is TRBV7-9; maybe TRBD2 (6 bases). Per germline, CDR1 SEHNR and CDR2 FQNEAQ (reference sequence). The CDR3 runs to 17 residues. The V gene lost 4 bases and the J gene lost 0 bases, with 16 bases spanning the gap. The CDR3 bases are TGTGCCAGCAGCTGGGGCGTAGCGGAGCGCTCCTACAATGAGCAGTTCTTC. Its protein product is CASSWGVAERSYNEQFF.

In its sample, this clone was seen once. J is TRBJ2-5 and V is TRBV4-1; TRBD2 agrees at 9 bases. CDR3 size: 17 residues. Trimming at V came to 1 base and at J to 0 bases, leaving 6 bases not matched to a gene. Germline V lookup: CDR1 MGHRA, CDR2 YSYEKL. In DNA, the CDR3 is TGCGCCAGCAGCCAAGTCGGGGCGGGGGGGTACCAAGAGACCCAGTACTTC. This encodes CASSQVGAGGYQETQYF.

This sequence joins TRBV29-1 and TRBJ2-1; 8 nucleotides line up with TRBD1. Germline CDR1 is SQVTM and CDR2 is ANQGSEA. The CDR3 covers 12 residues. V dropped 7 bases and J dropped 8; count of bases not matched to a gene: 7. The CDR3, as DNA: TGCAGCGCCCGGACAGGGCTACATGAGCAGTTCTTC. Translated: CSARTGLHEQFF.

The rearrangement links TRBV6-5 to TRBJ1-1; D is unclear. This CDR3 region has 15 residues. Per the germline V gene, CDR1 is MNHEY and CDR2 is SVGAGI. Trimming removed 0 bases from V and 4 bases from J, with 12 bases in between. This CDR3 is CASSYSARVGTEAFF. The CDR3 nucleotides are TGTGCCAGCAGTTACTCGGCTCGGGTGGGCACTGAAGCTTTCTTT.

As to this clone: One end of the junction fails to match germline, which may point to a read error. The J gene is TRBJ1-2, the V gene TRBV9; D gene unclear. Germline CDR1 SGDLS, CDR2 YYNGEE. This CDR3 has 11 residues. Written as DNA, the CDR3 is TGTGCCAGCAATTGTCAGGAGGGCTGCACCTTC. Translating it yields CASNCQEGCTF.